These T cell receptor beta chains were read from a single sample in a study of blood T cell repertoires in COVID-19. This table comes from immunoSEQ multiplex PCR, and its TCRdb copy is limited to in-frame clones, with some not included. The repertoire holds some 120,000 clones, with more than 75% as singletons. Source material: peripheral blood. The receptors stem from a woman aged 55-70 years with acute or convalescent COVID-19. The CDR3 runs from the conserved cysteine through the conserved F or W. Fields, in order: clone size, V gene, D gene, J gene, CDR3 protein, CDR3 DNA. A D gene is named only where the DNA matches it firmly. The listing skips clone size in some rows; elsewhere it reads once, few, many or a size class.

size: -
V: TRBV3-1/TRBV3-2
D: TRBD2
J: TRBJ2-5
CDR3: CASSRQPAGVKETQYF
DNA: TGTGCCAGCAGCCGGCAACCAGCGGGAGTGAAGGAGACCCAGTACTTC

size: -
V: TRBV5-4
D: -
J: TRBJ1-1
CDR3: CASSLVGDTEAFF
DNA: TGTGCCAGCAGCTTGGTAGGGGACACTGAAGCTTTCTTT

size: few
V: TRBV27
D: TRBD2
J: TRBJ2-1
CDR3: CASTLAGGPSGEQFF
DNA: TGTGCCAGCACCCTAGCGGGAGGGCCCTCAGGTGAGCAGTTCTTC

size: -
V: TRBV28
D: -
J: TRBJ2-1
CDR3: CASSLPYYNEQFF
DNA: TGTGCCAGCAGTCTCCCCTACTACAATGAGCAGTTCTTC

size: -
V: TRBV12-3/TRBV12-4
D: -
J: TRBJ1-6
CDR3: CASSTGHPSPLHF
DNA: TGTGCCAGCAGTACGGGACATCCTTCACCCCTCCACTTT

size: -
V: TRBV2
D: -
J: TRBJ1-1
CDR3: CASSGLSAEAFF
DNA: TGTGCCAGCAGTGGCCTATCTGCTGAAGCTTTCTTT

size: -
V: TRBV7-2
D: TRBD1
J: TRBJ1-6
CDR3: CASSLGDRWALHF
DNA: TGTGCCAGCAGCTTAGGGGACAGGTGGGCCCTCCACTTT

size: few
V: TRBV30
D: -
J: TRBJ1-2
CDR3: CAWSVRQNYGYTF
DNA: TGTGCCTGGAGTGTAAGACAGAACTATGGCTACACCTTC

size: -
V: TRBV19
D: TRBD1
J: TRBJ2-4
CDR3: CATSKRTGGFENIQYF
DNA: TGTGCCACGAGTAAAAGGACAGGGGGCTTCGAAAACATTCAGTACTTC

size: -
V: TRBV12-3/TRBV12-4
D: -
J: TRBJ1-1
CDR3: CASSLNGVAEAFF
DNA: TGTGCCAGCAGTTTAAACGGGGTCGCTGAAGCTTTCTTT

size: -
V: TRBV10-2
D: -
J: TRBJ1-1
CDR3: CASSPGTPNTEAFF
DNA: TGCGCCAGCAGCCCCGGGACACCGAACACTGAAGCTTTCTTT

size: -
V: TRBV19
D: -
J: TRBJ1-5
CDR3: CASSIAGQDQPQHF
DNA: TGTGCCAGTAGTATAGCAGGTCAGGATCAGCCCCAGCATTTT

size: -
V: TRBV10-1
D: -
J: TRBJ1-1
CDR3: CASSAGPTGLNTEAFF
DNA: TGCGCCAGCAGTGCGGGCCCTACAGGATTGAACACTGAAGCTTTCTTT

size: -
V: TRBV10-2
D: -
J: TRBJ1-1
CDR3: CASSELGFTGQMNTEAFF
DNA: TGCGCCAGCAGTGAGCTGGGGTTTACTGGACAGATGAACACTGAAGCTTTCTTT

size: -
V: TRBV7-9
D: -
J: TRBJ1-1
CDR3: CASSSGGTMNTEAFF
DNA: TGTGCCAGCAGCTCGGGAGGGACGATGAACACTGAAGCTTTCTTT

size: -
V: TRBV24-1
D: TRBD2
J: TRBJ2-3
CDR3: CATSDSLSSSGSIDTQYF
DNA: TGTGCCACCAGTGATTCTCTATCCAGTAGCGGGAGTATCGATACGCAGTATTTT

size: -
V: TRBV19
D: TRBD1
J: TRBJ2-2
CDR3: CASSSRTGNTGELFF
DNA: TGTGCCAGTAGTAGTAGGACAGGGAACACCGGGGAGCTGTTTTTT

size: -
V: TRBV2
D: -
J: TRBJ2-5
CDR3: CASSEDGRGGETQYF
DNA: TGTGCCAGCAGTGAAGACGGCAGGGGTGGAGAGACCCAGTACTTC

size: -
V: TRBV2
D: -
J: TRBJ2-3
CDR3: CASSEGRQAPQYF
DNA: TGTGCCAGCAGTGAAGGCCGCCAGGCACCGCAGTATTTT

size: -
V: TRBV11-2
D: TRBD1
J: TRBJ2-5
CDR3: CASSPGGTGWTQYF
DNA: TGTGCCAGCAGCCCCGGTGGGACAGGGTGGACCCAGTACTTC

size: -
V: TRBV9
D: TRBD2
J: TRBJ2-7
CDR3: CASSPREGLEQYF
DNA: TGTGCCAGCAGCCCCCGGGAGGGCCTCGAGCAGTACTTC

size: few
V: TRBV11-2
D: -
J: TRBJ2-1
CDR3: CASSSPDSGLLYNEQFF
DNA: TGTGCCAGCAGCTCTCCCGATTCAGGGCTACTTTACAATGAGCAGTTCTTC